These T cell receptor beta chains were read from a single sample in a study of T cell responses to AZD1222 COVID-19 vaccine. Some clones are missing from TCRdb's copy, which holds only in-frame ones; the method was immunoSEQ multiplex PCR. The repertoire holds around 120,000 clones, with 92% as singletons. Material: peripheral blood, obtained on day 0 of AZD1222 vaccination. The receptors come from an adult in good health. CDR3s include the opening cysteine and the closing phenylalanine or tryptophan. A D gene is named only where the DNA matches it firmly. The size of a clone is reported for some rows only, either as once, few or many, or as a class for expanded clones.

CDR3nt: TGTGCCAGCAGCTTAGTCTCGGGCAGTATGAACACTGAAGCTTTCTTT
CDR3aa: CASSLVSGSMNTEAFF
abundance: -
v_gene: TRBV7-6
j_gene: TRBJ1-1
d_gene: -

CDR3nt: TGTGCCAGCAGCTCACGACAGGGGCCAGGGGGCTACACCTTC
CDR3aa: CASSSRQGPGGYTF
abundance: -
v_gene: TRBV7-9
j_gene: TRBJ1-2
d_gene: TRBD1

CDR3nt: TGCGCCAGCAGCTTGGGTTTTGGGGTGACTGAAGCTTTCTTT
CDR3aa: CASSLGFGVTEAFF
abundance: once
v_gene: TRBV5-1
j_gene: TRBJ1-1
d_gene: -

CDR3nt: TGTGCCAGCAGGACGGGACGGCATTCTGGAAACACCATATATTTT
CDR3aa: CASRTGRHSGNTIYF
abundance: -
v_gene: TRBV6-5
j_gene: TRBJ1-3
d_gene: -

CDR3nt: TGTGCCAGCAGTTTCTATAGGACAGGGAACACTAACTATGGCTACACCTTC
CDR3aa: CASSFYRTGNTNYGYTF
abundance: -
v_gene: TRBV27
j_gene: TRBJ1-2
d_gene: TRBD1

CDR3nt: TGTGCCAGCAGCCGCCTAAGCGGGAGAGGCTACAATGAGCAGTTCTTC
CDR3aa: CASSRLSGRGYNEQFF
abundance: -
v_gene: TRBV11-2
j_gene: TRBJ2-1
d_gene: TRBD2

CDR3nt: TGTGCCAGTAATCTTCAGGGACTGTCGGATTCACCCCTCCACTTT
CDR3aa: CASNLQGLSDSPLHF
abundance: -
v_gene: TRBV19
j_gene: TRBJ1-6
d_gene: -

CDR3nt: TGCGCCAGCAGCTTGGAGGCAGGGGGTATGAACACTGAAGCTTTCTTT
CDR3aa: CASSLEAGGMNTEAFF
abundance: -
v_gene: TRBV5-1
j_gene: TRBJ1-1
d_gene: TRBD1

CDR3nt: TGTGCCAGCAGCGTCTTGAGGGTCATGCCCAGCTCCTACGAGCAGTACTTC
CDR3aa: CASSVLRVMPSSYEQYF
abundance: -
v_gene: TRBV28
j_gene: TRBJ2-7
d_gene: -

CDR3nt: TGTGCCAGCAACAGGAGGGGATCCGTAGCTAATGAAAAACTGTTTTTT
CDR3aa: CASNRRGSVANEKLFF
abundance: -
v_gene: TRBV2
j_gene: TRBJ1-4
d_gene: -

CDR3nt: TGTGCCAGTAGTATCGACGGGCTCTCTGGAAACACCATATATTTT
CDR3aa: CASSIDGLSGNTIYF
abundance: -
v_gene: TRBV19
j_gene: TRBJ1-3
d_gene: -

CDR3nt: TGTGCCAGCAGCTTGGGACAGGGGCGCTCTGGCTACACCTTC
CDR3aa: CASSLGQGRSGYTF
abundance: -
v_gene: TRBV3-1/TRBV3-2
j_gene: TRBJ1-2
d_gene: TRBD1

CDR3nt: TGCGCCAGCTACAGGGTAACCGGGGAGCTGTTTTTT
CDR3aa: CASYRVTGELFF
abundance: -
v_gene: TRBV5-1
j_gene: TRBJ2-2
d_gene: -

CDR3nt: TGTGCCAGCAGCCCAGGCCGGCGAGAGAACACTGAAGCTTTCTTT
CDR3aa: CASSPGRRENTEAFF
abundance: -
v_gene: TRBV5-6
j_gene: TRBJ1-1
d_gene: -

CDR3nt: TGTGCCAGCAGCCGTGCGGACACTCAAAAATACAATGAGCAGTTCTTC
CDR3aa: CASSRADTQKYNEQFF
abundance: -
v_gene: TRBV3-1/TRBV3-2
j_gene: TRBJ2-1
d_gene: -

CDR3nt: TGTGCCATCAGTGATTGGGACAGGGTGGCCGGGGAGCTGTTTTTT
CDR3aa: CAISDWDRVAGELFF
abundance: -
v_gene: TRBV10-3
j_gene: TRBJ2-2
d_gene: TRBD1

CDR3nt: TGTGCCAGCAGCGATAAGAGACACTTAAACACTGAAGCTTTCTTT
CDR3aa: CASSDKRHLNTEAFF
abundance: -
v_gene: TRBV7-8
j_gene: TRBJ1-1
d_gene: -

CDR3nt: TGTGCCAGCAGCGGTGGAATGGGAGGGGAGCTGTTTTTT
CDR3aa: CASSGGMGGELFF
abundance: -
v_gene: TRBV7-9
j_gene: TRBJ2-2
d_gene: -